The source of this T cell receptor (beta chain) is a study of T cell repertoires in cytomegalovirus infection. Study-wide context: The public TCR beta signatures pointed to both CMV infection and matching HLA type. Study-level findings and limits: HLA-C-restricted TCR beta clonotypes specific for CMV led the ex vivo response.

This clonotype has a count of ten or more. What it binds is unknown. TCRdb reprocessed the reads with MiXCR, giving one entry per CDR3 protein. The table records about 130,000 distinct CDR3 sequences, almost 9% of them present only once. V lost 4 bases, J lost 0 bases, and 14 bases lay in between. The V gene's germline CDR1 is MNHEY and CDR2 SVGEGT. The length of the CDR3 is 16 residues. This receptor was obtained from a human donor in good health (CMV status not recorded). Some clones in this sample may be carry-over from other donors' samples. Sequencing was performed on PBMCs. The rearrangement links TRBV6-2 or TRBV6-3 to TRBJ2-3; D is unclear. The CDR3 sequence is CASSFMGYGSTDTQYF. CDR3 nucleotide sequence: TGTGCCAGCAGTTTTATGGGATACGGGAGCACAGATACGCAGTATTTT.